What follows describes a single TCR beta chain. This clone appeared a few times. No antigen is known for it. It has no much larger one-base neighbor in the sample; base qualities were not kept. The data are from a study of cytomegalovirus exposure and HLA in healthy donors (dated by TCRdb to the late 2010s). Broadly, across the study: An earlier analysis of some 500 of the donors reported about 290 Gb of sequence data and 117 million unique TCR beta sequences from some 180 million T cells. Approximately 300 gigabases of sequencing data and 70 million to 100 million unique TCR sequences made up an early release that covered around 640 HLA-typed donors. Among the roughly 390 genotyped donors, around 81% belonged to the genetic ancestry cluster associated with self-reported Caucasian donors. The study aimed to test whether cataloging public T cell receptors could reveal signatures of past pathogen exposure. Using immunosequencing, the study profiled T cell repertoires from around 670 subjects and related those repertoires to cytomegalovirus serostatus. A separate validation cohort of 100 to 150 different subjects was used in addition to the roughly 640-subject first cohort. The study combined high-throughput TCR immunosequencing, statistical association of individual TCRs with disease status, and machine learning to predict cytomegalovirus infection status. A later analysis re-examined previously published TCR beta repertoires from about 700 donors and added high-resolution HLA genotyping to investigate patterns of TCR occurrence. In the later analysis, no new phenotypic data were used to find candidate immune exposures; instead, reliance was placed on TCR beta sequences and their occurrence across donors. In an earlier analysis of a few hundred of the donors, high-throughput TCR beta sequencing was used to judge whether each TCR beta V gene segment behaved as functional or pseudogenic. Alongside the repertoire data, information on donor age, sex, ethnicity and CMV serostatus was compiled. In a later genetic analysis, genome-wide SNP genotypes for about 60% of the 666 donors were used, and that subset was treated as a discovery cohort. All discovery cohort repertoires had been generated on a single sequencing platform. Class I and class II HLA loci were covered by the typing at four-digit resolution. The number of donors typed differed by locus, with about 629-630 for A, B, C, DRB1 and DQB1, roughly 520 for DQA1, some 570 for DPA1, and around 430 for DPB1. A handful of DR-DQ haplotypes were treated as single units for association and clustering because of strong linkage in the cohort. Among 350 to 400 genotyped donors of the cohort, an average of approximately 240,000 unique TCR beta nucleotide sequences were sequenced per donor, 15% to 20% of them non-productive.

Receptor libraries were prepared by the immunoSEQ multiplex PCR assay. For the multiplex PCR, a mixture combining 60 forward primers for TCR Vbeta segments and 13 reverse primers for TCR Jbeta segments was used. Amplification of the CDR3 region of rearranged TCR beta genes was performed with a multiplex PCR assay on genomic DNA. On the Illumina HiSeq System, the amplified TCR beta libraries were sequenced as 87-base-pair reads. The study's own analysis went as follows. A later analysis counted approximately 76 million unique TCR beta chains across the 700 or so repertoires, and about 10 million of these chains were shared by at least two donors. To remove PCR and sequencing errors, raw reads were error-corrected and collapsed into unique sequences using a nearest-neighbor algorithm that merged closely related sequences. CDR3 sequences were aligned to IMGT reference sequences to assign V, D and J gene segments. Each retained sequence needed at least a six-nucleotide match to both a V gene segment and a J gene segment. A rearrangement counted as productive if the CDR3 had no stop codons and remained in frame with V and J, and every other rearrangement counted as non-productive. Following IMGT convention, CDR3 was defined as the stretch from the second conserved V-encoded cysteine up to the conserved J-encoded phenylalanine. The earlier analysis of some 550 of the donors excluded any sequence lacking an unambiguous match to a single V gene segment. In an earlier analysis of 587 of the donors, a V segment was called functional when productive rearrangements were above 56.7%, and segregating when the standard deviation between donors exceeded 5%. A statistical classification framework was built for diagnosing cytomegalovirus status from the catalog of TCR beta chain sequences. A later analysis assigned V and J genes by comparing TCR nucleotide sequences with IMGT/GENE-DB human TR gene sequences. Using the TCRdist pipeline, a later analysis assigned CDR3 sequences along with most-parsimonious VDJ recombination scenarios. In a later analysis, every TCR beta chain was defined by the combination of its CDR3 amino acid sequence and its V-gene family, and reads without a unique V-gene family were dropped. A later analysis removed several hundred highly shared, low-generation-probability nucleotide sequences to deal with suspected cross-contamination and a sequencing artifact. A later analysis calculated a clonal expansion index for each public chain from normalized within-repertoire ranks of inferred template counts. In a later analysis, generation probabilities were computed using a VDJ recombination model fitted to out-of-frame rearrangements, and the results were checked against IGoR. Hypergeometric tests were used in a later analysis to score TCR-TCR, TCR-HLA and TCR-CMV co-occurrence, with a repertoire-size bias correction applied to the TCR pairs. In a later analysis, false discovery rates were estimated by permuting HLA or CMV assignments 20 times. In a later analysis, co-occurring TCRs were grouped using DBSCAN, with TCRdist sequence similarity added in when clustering inside HLA-allele-positive subsets. Repertoires with fewer than 30,000 or more than 120,000 public chains, plus five repertoires with anomalous nucleotide sharing, were excluded from co-occurrence clustering. TCRdb retrieved this table from immuneACCESS and kept in-frame rearrangements only. Not all clones are present; in checked studies, unresolved V genes account for under half, and no reason is known for the remainder. The V and J calls and clone size were taken over from that table, and D and trimming were inferred from the DNA. The sample table holds approximately 98,000 clones, of which around 75% were seen once. Approximately 11% of the sample rests with the top ten.

Study-wide conclusions, independent of this receptor: A later genetic analysis associated a missense DCLRE1C variant with V-gene and J-gene trimming of TCR beta chains, and an independent cohort replicated the association. Assigning TCR associations to individual alleles was difficult when HLA alleles, especially DR and DQ, strongly co-occurred. According to a later analysis, TCR association rates differed among HLA loci, with DRB1 alleles showing the most associated TCRs and HLA-C alleles showing the fewest. Most TCR sequences were observed very rarely across donors, whereas some public TCRs were present in many individuals. Broadly in line with IMGT annotations, most TCR beta V segments showed up in productive rearrangements about 87% or about 30% of the time in an earlier analysis of 587 of the donors. Three of the identified cytomegalovirus-associated TCR beta chains were confirmed in vitro to be specific for cytomegalovirus antigens. In a later analysis, around 17,000 TCR beta sequences were associated with specific HLA alleles at a false discovery rate of 0.05. The authors suggested that the approach could potentially be generalized to other disease states and immunological phenotypes. A total of about 150 TCR beta chains were listed by the study as associated with cytomegalovirus. The 87-base-pair reads could not distinguish some IMGT-functional V segments, including TRBV6-2 and TRBV6-3, so those segments were excluded. A later analysis reported that several top co-occurrence clusters appeared linked to parvovirus B19, influenza, CMV and Epstein-Barr virus. CMV serostatus was the only immune exposure information available for the cohort. About 17 rarely observed V segments, including chromosome 9 orphons, were excluded from the earlier analysis of almost 600 of the donors because counts were too low. The classifier was reported to diagnose cytomegalovirus status with high specificity and sensitivity in both the original cohort and the validation cohort. Sequencing depth was assumed to be roughly uniform across donors in the presence/absence analyses, though that assumption may not hold. In a later analysis, most CMV-associated TCR beta chains were found to appear HLA-restricted, with HLA associations seemingly driven largely by CMV exposure. Linkage disequilibrium might explain the correlated functional status among segregating V segments, but an unknown experimental factor could not be excluded. In a later genetic analysis, fewer N-insertions in productive TCRs were reported among donors in an Asian-associated ancestry cluster than the approximately 710-donor mean. A cluster of highly shared sequence variants was judged likely to represent a technical artifact of the sequencing pipeline. The cohort was sequenced for TCR beta chains only, and without alpha or paired-chain data the features that could be detected were limited. HLA typing was unavailable for some donors at each locus, so association tests used only the typed subset. A further reported finding was that TCR beta sequences accurately predicted the HLA-A and HLA-B alleles for most subjects in the first cohort. Compared with equally common non-associated chains, HLA-associated TCR beta chains in a later analysis were more clonally expanded and had lower generation probabilities.

Per the germline V gene, MNHEY is the CDR1 and SVGAGI is the CDR2. The CDR3 runs 15 amino acids, cysteine and phenylalanine included. Only the CDR3 DNA is retained, 45 bases long and in frame from the first base. Unmatched junction bases come to 8, with V trimmed by 6 bases and J by 4 bases. The cohort consisted of 600 to 750 healthy bone marrow donors. Cohort members were all nominally healthy when sampled, although unrecorded immune exposures were likely present. The donor tested CMV seropositive, placing the donor among the 250 to 300 seropositive members of the cohort. A peripheral blood sample was provided by each donor, and peripheral blood mononuclear cells were used for TCR beta sequencing. Genomic DNA was extracted from the blood cell samples with the Qiagen DNeasy Blood Extraction Kit.

In this chain, TRBV6-5 is recombined with TRBJ2-7, with 11 middle bases fitting TRBD1. The sequenced sample was PBMCs. This TCR came from a man aged 18 to 35 in good health and CMV-seropositive. The CDR3 protein sequence reads: CASSLGTGGSYEQYF. The nucleotide sequence reads as follows: TGTGCCAGCAGCCTCGGGACAGGGGGTAGTTACGAGCAGTACTTC.